The rows below give T cell receptor beta chains drawn from one sample of a study of T cells after yellow fever vaccination. MiXCR was run by TCRdb on the 5' RACE reads, yielding one entry per CDR3 protein. Here the sample spans 500,000 to 650,000 distinct CDR3 sequences, about a sixth being singletons. Sample: PBMCs, taken more than 4 days after the first yellow fever vaccination. The origin of the receptors is a man aged 18-30 years who received the YFV17D yellow fever vaccine. Both conserved end residues are part of each CDR3. A D gene is named only where the DNA matches it firmly. For some rows the clone size is stated as once, few or many, or as a class when expanded; others skip it.

j_call clone_size v_call d_call cdr3_nt cdr3_aa
TRBJ1-6 . TRBV10-3 . TGTGCCATCAGTATGACGGAAAGCTCCTATAATTCACCCCTCCACTTT CAISMTESSYNSPLHF
TRBJ1-3 many TRBV9 . TGTGCCAGCAGCGTAGATGGAGTGACTATTGGCGGAAACACCATATATTTT CASSVDGVTIGGNTIYF
TRBJ2-7 few TRBV4-3 . TGCGCCAGCAGCCAATTTCAGGGCCCCTACGAGCAGTACTTC CASSQFQGPYEQYF
TRBJ1-4 . TRBV7-8 TRBD1 TGTGCCAGCAGCTGGACAGGGAACAATGAAAAACTGTTTTTT CASSWTGNNEKLFF
TRBJ2-1 . TRBV12-3/TRBV12-4 . TGTGCCAGCGCCTCCCGGGGACTAGGGGGCGAGCAGTTCTTC CASASRGLGGEQFF
TRBJ2-1 few TRBV6-2/TRBV6-3 . TGTGCCAGCAGTTACTCGGGACCCGCTGAGCAGTTCTTC CASSYSGPAEQFF
TRBJ2-5 . TRBV3-1 TRBD2 TGTGCCAGCAGCCAACAACTTAGCGGGGGCAACTCTAAGTACTTC CASSQQLSGGNSKYF
TRBJ2-7 . TRBV4-2 TRBD2 TGTGCCAGCAGCCAAGAGTCGAGCGGGGGGCTACCCTACGAGCAGTACTTC CASSQESSGGLPYEQYF
TRBJ1-5 few TRBV19 . TGTGCCAGTAGTATCTCGGGGTATGGCAATCAGCCCCAGCATTTT CASSISGYGNQPQHF
TRBJ2-1 . TRBV6-5 . TGTGCCAGCAGTTACGGGTGGGACTCCGAAAAATACAATGAGCAGTTCTTC CASSYGWDSEKYNEQFF
TRBJ2-6 few TRBV25-1 . TGTGCCAGCAGGGCGGACAGACCCTCTGGGGCCAACGTCCTGACTTTC CASRADRPSGANVLTF
TRBJ1-2 . TRBV10-1 . TGCGCCAGCAGTCCCAAACTGGACGGGCGCTATGGCTACACCTTC CASSPKLDGRYGYTF
TRBJ2-7 . TRBV5-1 . TGCGCCAGCCGAACGGGGGCGACGGCCCGCGAGCAGTACTTC CASRTGATAREQYF
TRBJ2-1 few TRBV4-2 . TGTGCCAGCAGCCCCGGAAAGTCTCCGAATGAGCAGTTCTTC CASSPGKSPNEQFF
TRBJ1-1 few TRBV7-2 . TGTGCCAGCAGCTTAGCGGGGATGGAGAACACTGAAGCTTTCTTT CASSLAGMENTEAFF
TRBJ2-7 few TRBV6-5 TRBD2 TGTGCCAGCAGTTGGGGACTAGCCTCCTACGAGCAGTACTTC CASSWGLASYEQYF